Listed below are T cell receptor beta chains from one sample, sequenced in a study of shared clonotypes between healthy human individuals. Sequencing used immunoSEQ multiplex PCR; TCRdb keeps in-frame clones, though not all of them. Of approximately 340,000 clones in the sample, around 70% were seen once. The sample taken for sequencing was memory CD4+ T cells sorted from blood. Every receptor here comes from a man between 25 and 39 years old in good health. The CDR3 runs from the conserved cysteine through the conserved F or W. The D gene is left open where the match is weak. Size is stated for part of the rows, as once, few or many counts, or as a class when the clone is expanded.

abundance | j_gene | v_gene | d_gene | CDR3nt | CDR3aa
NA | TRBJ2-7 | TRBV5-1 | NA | TGCGCCAGCAGCCTGACAGATTACCTACACGAGCAGTACTTC | CASSLTDYLHEQYF
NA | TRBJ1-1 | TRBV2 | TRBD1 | TGTGCCAGCAGTTGGCAGGGGGCTTTGGATTTCTTT | CASSWQGALDFF
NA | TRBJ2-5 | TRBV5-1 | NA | TGCGCCAGCAGCTTGGGTCGGCGCGCTCGTATAGAAGAGACCCAGTACTTC | CASSLGRRARIEETQYF
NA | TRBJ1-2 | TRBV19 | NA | TGTGCCAGTAGTTCGATGTGGACAGCTAACTATGGCTACACCTTC | CASSSMWTANYGYTF
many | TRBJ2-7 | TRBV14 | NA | TGTGCCAGCAGCCCCCGATGGGCGAACTCCTACGAGCAGTACTTC | CASSPRWANSYEQYF
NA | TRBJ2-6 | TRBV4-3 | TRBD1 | TGCGCCAGCAGCCGGACAGGGGGCCGATCCTCTGGGGCCAACGTCCTGACTTTC | CASSRTGGRSSGANVLTF
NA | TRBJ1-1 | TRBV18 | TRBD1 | TGTGCCAGCTCACCATTGACAGGGAGGTGGGCGAACACTGAAGCTTTCTTT | CASSPLTGRWANTEAFF
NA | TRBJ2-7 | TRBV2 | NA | TGTGCCAGCAGTGAAGTTGCAGGGGCCGAGCAGTACTTC | CASSEVAGAEQYF
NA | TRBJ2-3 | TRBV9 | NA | TGTGCCAGCAGCTCGGGCCCCTTACCCTCTTATACGCAGTATTTT | CASSSGPLPSYTQYF
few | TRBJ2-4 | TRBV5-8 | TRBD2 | TGTGCCAGCAGCCCAAGGGGTAGGGAGGGCATTCAGTACTTC | CASSPRGREGIQYF
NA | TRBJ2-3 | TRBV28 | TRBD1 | TGTGCCAGCACAAGTAACAGGGGTACGCAGTATTTT | CASTSNRGTQYF
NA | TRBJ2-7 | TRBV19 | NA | TGTGCCAGTAGTGCCGTTGGGGGTGAGCAGTACTTC | CASSAVGGEQYF
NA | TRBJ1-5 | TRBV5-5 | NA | TGTGCCAGCAGCTTGTCGCCCTCGGGGATCGACAATCAGCCCCAGCATTTT | CASSLSPSGIDNQPQHF
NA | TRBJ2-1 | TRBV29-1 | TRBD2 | TGCAGCGTTGAAGAGGCGGGAGGGTACAATGAGCAGTTCTTC | CSVEEAGGYNEQFF
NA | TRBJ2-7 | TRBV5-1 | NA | TGCGCCAGCAGCTGGGGAACTAGCCCGTTCTACGAGCAGTACTTC | CASSWGTSPFYEQYF
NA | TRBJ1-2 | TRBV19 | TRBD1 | TGTGCCAGTACCCCGGGACAGGGCGGTTACACCTTC | CASTPGQGGYTF
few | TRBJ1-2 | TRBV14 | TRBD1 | TGTGCCAGCAGCCAGGACAGGTTAGCCTATGGCTACACCTTC | CASSQDRLAYGYTF
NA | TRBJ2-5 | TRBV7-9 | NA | TGTGCCAGCAGCCCCTACGAACTAGGGACCCAGTACTTC | CASSPYELGTQYF
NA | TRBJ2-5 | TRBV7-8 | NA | TGTGCCAGCAGCCCAATGACTGGAGAAGAGACCCAGTACTTC | CASSPMTGEETQYF
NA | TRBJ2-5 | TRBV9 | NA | TGTGCCAGCAGCGTAGCGACAAACCAAGAGACCCAGTACTTC | CASSVATNQETQYF
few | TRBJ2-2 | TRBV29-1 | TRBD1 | TGCAGCGCTGCCCGGGACAGAGCGAACACCGGGGAGCTGTTTTTT | CSAARDRANTGELFF
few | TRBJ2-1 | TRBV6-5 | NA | TGTGCCAGCCGTACCGGAGACAATGAGCAGTTCTTC | CASRTGDNEQFF
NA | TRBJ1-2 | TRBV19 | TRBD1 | TGTGCCAGTAGCGAGACCCCGACAGGGCCGGGCTATGGCTACACCTTC | CASSETPTGPGYGYTF